This T cell receptor (beta chain) was documented in a study of cytomegalovirus exposure and HLA in healthy donors. Method: immunoSEQ multiplex PCR; TCRdb's copy keeps in-frame clones and lacks some. This sample has 78,000 or so clones, with around 94% found just once. The CDR3 length is 13 residues. V dropped 3 bases and J dropped 4; count of bases not matched to a gene: 2. CDR1 and CDR2 (germline): MNHEY, SMNVEV (reference sequence). The sequenced sample consisted of PBMCs. This clonotype was obtained from a woman aged 18-29 years in good health and CMV-seropositive. This rearrangement joins TRBV27 to TRBJ1-2, with 7 bases aligning to TRBD1. The CDR3, as DNA: TGTGCCAGCAGTTTGCAGGGGGGCTATGGCTACACCTTC. Amino acid sequence: CASSLQGGYGYTF.